Reported below is one T cell receptor beta chain. The data are from a study of blood T cell repertoires in COVID-19. Overall study context: PBMCs, B-cell-depleted T cells, or T cells provided the cDNA or gDNA that made up the material.

TCRdb keeps only in-frame clones here, not all; method: immunoSEQ multiplex PCR. The sample records over 35,000 clones, approximately 80% being singletons. The clonotype comes from a human donor with acute or convalescent COVID-19. The donor label of this sample is uncertain. What was sequenced was peripheral blood.

Written as DNA, the CDR3 is TGTGCCAGCAGCGCAAGCCTTGTGACAGGGTATGGCTACACCTTC. This sequence encodes CASSASLVTGYGYTF. This rearrangement joins TRBV9 to TRBJ1-2; the match to TRBD1 covers 7 bases. J gave up 5 bases and V 3 bases, and 10 bases lay outside the gene matches. The germline CDR1 and CDR2 sequences are SGDLS and YYNGEE. The CDR3 is made up of 15 amino acids.